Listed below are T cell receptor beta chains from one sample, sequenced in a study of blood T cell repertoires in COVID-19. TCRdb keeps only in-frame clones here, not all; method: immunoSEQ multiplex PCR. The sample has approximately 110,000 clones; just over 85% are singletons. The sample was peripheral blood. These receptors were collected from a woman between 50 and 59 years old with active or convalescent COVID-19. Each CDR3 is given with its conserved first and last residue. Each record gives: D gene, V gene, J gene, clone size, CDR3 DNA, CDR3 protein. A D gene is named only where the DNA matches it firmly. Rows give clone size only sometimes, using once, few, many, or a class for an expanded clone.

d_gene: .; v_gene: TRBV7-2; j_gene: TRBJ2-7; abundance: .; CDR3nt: TGTGCCAGCAGCCCCCGCTGGGCCCTCCGGGAGCAGTACTTC; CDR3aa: CASSPRWALREQYF
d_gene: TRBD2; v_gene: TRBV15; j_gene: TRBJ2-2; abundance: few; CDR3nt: TGTGCCACCAGCAGAGTTCTAGCGGGAGGCACCGGGGAGCTGTTTTTT; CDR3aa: CATSRVLAGGTGELFF
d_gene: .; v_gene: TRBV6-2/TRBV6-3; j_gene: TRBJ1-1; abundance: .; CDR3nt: TGTGCCAGCAGTTTAGGGTTCGGGAACGGGGCTGAAGCTTTCTTT; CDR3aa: CASSLGFGNGAEAFF
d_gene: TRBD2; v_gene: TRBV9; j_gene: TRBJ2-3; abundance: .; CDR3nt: TGTGCCAGCAGCTCCCACTCTCGCGGGAGCGGGACAGATACGCAGTATTTT; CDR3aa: CASSSHSRGSGTDTQYF
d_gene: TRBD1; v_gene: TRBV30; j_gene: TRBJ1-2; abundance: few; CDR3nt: TGTGCCTGGTCTTCGCGGGACAGTGGCTACACCTTC; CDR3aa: CAWSSRDSGYTF
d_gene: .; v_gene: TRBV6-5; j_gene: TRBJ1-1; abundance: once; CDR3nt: TGTGCCAGCACCAGAGACGGGAGCGGTTCAGCTTTCTTT; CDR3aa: CASTRDGSGSAFF
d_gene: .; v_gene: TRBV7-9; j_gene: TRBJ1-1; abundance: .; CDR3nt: TGTGCCAGCAGCGCCTACAGGGTGGGTAACACTGAAGCTTTCTTT; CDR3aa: CASSAYRVGNTEAFF
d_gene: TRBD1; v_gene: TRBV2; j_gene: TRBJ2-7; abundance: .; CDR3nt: TGTGCCAGCGCTGCGGACAGGGACCCCCTCTTCTCCTACGAGCAGTACTTC; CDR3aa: CASAADRDPLFSYEQYF
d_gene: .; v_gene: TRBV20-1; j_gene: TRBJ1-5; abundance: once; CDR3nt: TGCAGTGCTAGTTCCGGGGTCGGTCAGCCCCAGCATTTT; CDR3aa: CSASSGVGQPQHF
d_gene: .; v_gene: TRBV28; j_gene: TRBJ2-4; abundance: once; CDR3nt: TGTGCCAGCGCGAAAAACATTCAGTACTTC; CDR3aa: CASAKNIQYF
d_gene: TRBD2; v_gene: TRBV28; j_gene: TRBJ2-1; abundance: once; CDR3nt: TGTGCCAGCACTATGACTAGCGGCTACAATGAGCAGTTCTTC; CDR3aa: CASTMTSGYNEQFF
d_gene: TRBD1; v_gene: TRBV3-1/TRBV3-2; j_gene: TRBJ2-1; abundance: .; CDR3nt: TGTGCCAGCAGCCAAGACGGGACAGGGGTCCACAATGAGCAGTTCTTC; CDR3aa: CASSQDGTGVHNEQFF
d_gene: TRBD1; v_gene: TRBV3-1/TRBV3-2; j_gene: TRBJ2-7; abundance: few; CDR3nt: TGTGCCAGCAGCCAAGATGGCAGGGGGTTTTACGAGCAGTACTTC; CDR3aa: CASSQDGRGFYEQYF
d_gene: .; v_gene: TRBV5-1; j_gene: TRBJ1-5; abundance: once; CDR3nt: TGCGCCAGCAGCCCGGCGGGTGGCTGGGGGCCCCAGCATTTT; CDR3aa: CASSPAGGWGPQHF
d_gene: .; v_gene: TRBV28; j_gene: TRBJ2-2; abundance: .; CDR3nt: TGTGCCAGCAGAACCGGGACAACGAACACCGGGGAGCTGTTTTTT; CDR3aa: CASRTGTTNTGELFF
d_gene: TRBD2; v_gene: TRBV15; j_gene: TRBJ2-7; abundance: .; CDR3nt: TGTGCCACCAGCCCCTTTGGGACTAGCGGAGAGTACGAGCAGTACTTC; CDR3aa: CATSPFGTSGEYEQYF
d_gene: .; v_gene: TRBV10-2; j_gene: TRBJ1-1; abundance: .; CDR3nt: TGCGCCAGCAGGGCTTCGAACACTGAAGCTTTCTTT; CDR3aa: CASRASNTEAFF